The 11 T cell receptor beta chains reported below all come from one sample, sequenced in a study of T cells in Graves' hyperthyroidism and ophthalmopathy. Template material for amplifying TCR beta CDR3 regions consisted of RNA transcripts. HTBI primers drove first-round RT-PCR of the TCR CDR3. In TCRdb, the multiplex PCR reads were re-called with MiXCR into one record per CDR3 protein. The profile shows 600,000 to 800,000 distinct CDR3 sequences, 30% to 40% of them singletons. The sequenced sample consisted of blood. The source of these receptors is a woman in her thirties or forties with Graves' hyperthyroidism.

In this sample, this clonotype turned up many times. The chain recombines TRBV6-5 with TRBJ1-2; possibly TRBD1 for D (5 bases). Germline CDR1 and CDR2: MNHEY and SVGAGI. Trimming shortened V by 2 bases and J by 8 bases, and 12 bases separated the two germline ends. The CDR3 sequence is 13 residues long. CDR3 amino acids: CASSYGTDFGYTF. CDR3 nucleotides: TGTGCCAGCAGTTACGGGACCGACTTCGGCTACACCTTC.

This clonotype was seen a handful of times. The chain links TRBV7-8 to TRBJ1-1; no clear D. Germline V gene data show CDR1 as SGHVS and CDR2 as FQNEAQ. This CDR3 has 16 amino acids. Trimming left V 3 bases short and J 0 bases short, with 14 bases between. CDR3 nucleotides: TGTGCCAGCAGCTTCACATTAAGGTTACTGAACACTGAAGCTTTCTTT. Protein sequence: CASSFTLRLLNTEAFF.

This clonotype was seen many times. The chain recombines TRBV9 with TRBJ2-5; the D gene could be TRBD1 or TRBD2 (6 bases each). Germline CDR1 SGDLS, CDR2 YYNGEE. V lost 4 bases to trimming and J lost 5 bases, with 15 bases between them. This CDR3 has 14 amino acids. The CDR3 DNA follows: TGTGCCAGCAGCCGAGGGGGGACACTTGAGACCCAGTACTTC. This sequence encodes CASSRGGTLETQYF.

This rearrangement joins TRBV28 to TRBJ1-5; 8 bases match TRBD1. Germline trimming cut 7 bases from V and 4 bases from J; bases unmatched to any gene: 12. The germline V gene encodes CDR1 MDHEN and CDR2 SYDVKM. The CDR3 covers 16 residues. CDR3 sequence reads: CASTDPGTGVNQPQHF. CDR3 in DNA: TGTGCCAGCACCGACCCCGGGACAGGTGTAAATCAGCCCCAGCATTTT.

This CDR3 reads CATSDLRTRARGVTQYF. The CDR3, as DNA: TGTGCCACCAGTGATTTGCGAACGAGGGCGCGGGGTGTGACCCAGTACTTC. The chain recombines TRBV24-1 with TRBJ2-5, with D possibly TRBD2 on 6 matching bases. CDR3 size: 17 residues. Per the germline V gene, CDR1 is KGHDR and CDR2 is SFDVKD. Trimming left V 0 bases short and J 7 bases short, with 20 bases between.

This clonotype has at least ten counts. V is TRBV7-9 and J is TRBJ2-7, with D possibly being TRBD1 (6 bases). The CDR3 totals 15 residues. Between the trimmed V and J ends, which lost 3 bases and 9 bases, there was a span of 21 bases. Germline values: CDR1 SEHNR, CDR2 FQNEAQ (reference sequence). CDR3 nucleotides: TGTGCCAGCAGCTTCAACAGGGTTGGATTTCTTCGGCAGTACTTC. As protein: CASSFNRVGFLRQYF.

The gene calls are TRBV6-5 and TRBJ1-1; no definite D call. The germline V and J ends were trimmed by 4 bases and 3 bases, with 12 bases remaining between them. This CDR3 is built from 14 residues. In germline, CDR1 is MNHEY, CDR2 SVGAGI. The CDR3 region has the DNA TGTGCCAGCAGTTTAAGGGCCGGCTACACTGAAGCTTTCTTT. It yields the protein CASSLRAGYTEAFF.

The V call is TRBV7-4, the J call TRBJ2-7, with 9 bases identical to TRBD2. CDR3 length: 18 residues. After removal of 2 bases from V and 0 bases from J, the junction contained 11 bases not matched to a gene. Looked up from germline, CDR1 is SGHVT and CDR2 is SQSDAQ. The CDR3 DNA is TGTGCCAGCAGCTTACCCCTAGCGGGGAAATATTTCTCCTACGAGCAGTACTTC. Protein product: CASSLPLAGKYFSYEQYF.

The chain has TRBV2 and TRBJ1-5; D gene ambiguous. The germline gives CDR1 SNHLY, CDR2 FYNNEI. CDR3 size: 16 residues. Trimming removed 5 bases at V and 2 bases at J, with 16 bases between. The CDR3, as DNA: TGTGCCAGCAGTTCTCGGGAGGGAGGCGGCAATCAGCCCCAGCATTTT. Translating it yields CASSSREGGGNQPQHF. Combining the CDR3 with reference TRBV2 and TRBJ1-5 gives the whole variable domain EPEVTQTPSHQVTQMGQEVILRCVPISNHLYFYWYRQILGQKVEFLVSFYNNEISEKSEIFDDQFSVERPDGSNFTLKIRSTKLEDSAMYFCASSSREGGGNQPQHFGDGTRLSIL.

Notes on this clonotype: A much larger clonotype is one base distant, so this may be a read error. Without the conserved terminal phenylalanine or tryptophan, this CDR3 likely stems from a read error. The CDR3: CASSQWASNYGYTL. DNA for the CDR3: TGTGCCAGCAGTCAGTGGGCCTCTAACTATGGCTACACCCTC. The chain combines TRBV6-5 with TRBJ1-2; D remains unclear. Trimming left V 5 bases short and J 0 bases short, with 10 bases between. Germline CDR1 and CDR2: MNHEY and SVGAGI. The CDR3 sequence is 14 residues long.

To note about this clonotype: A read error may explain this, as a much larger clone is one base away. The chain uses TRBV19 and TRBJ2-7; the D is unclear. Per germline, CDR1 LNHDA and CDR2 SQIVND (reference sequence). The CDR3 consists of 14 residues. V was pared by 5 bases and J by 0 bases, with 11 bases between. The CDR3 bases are TGTGCCAGTAGTGGACCTACAAGCTCCTACGAGCAGTACTTC. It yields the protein CASSGPTSSYEQYF.